This T cell receptor beta chain was profiled in a study of cytomegalovirus exposure and HLA in healthy donors. The wider study: Some 85 million unique TCRs from HLA-typed donors were held in an early data release.

PCR used 60 Vbeta primers and 13 Jbeta primers. Method: immunoSEQ multiplex PCR; TCRdb's copy keeps in-frame clones and lacks some. The sample contains under 150,000 clones, nearly 80% of which appear only once. In regard to this clone: Antigen unknown.

Germline V CDR1 and CDR2: SNHLY, FYNNEI. V lost 6 bases to trimming and J lost 4 bases; unmatched junction nucleotides: 12. The CDR3 has 16 amino acids. General study points: Common viral pathogens were later found to be apparently linked to several of the most significant clusters. What TCR beta sequences reportedly achieved was accurate prediction of HLA-A and HLA-B alleles in most subjects. Equally common other TCR beta chains were less clonally expanded than HLA-associated ones, a later analysis found.

Sequencing was done on a sample of PBMCs. This TCR was sampled from a woman aged 25-40 years in good health and CMV-seropositive. V is TRBV2 and J is TRBJ1-2, with 9 bases aligning to TRBD1. The CDR3 DNA is TGTGCCAGCAGCGGTGAGGACAGGGGATTAATCTATGGCTACACCTTC. Protein: CASSGEDRGLIYGYTF. Looking up the rest from reference TRBV2 and TRBJ1-2 gives the full variable domain: EPEVTQTPSHQVTQMGQEVILRCVPISNHLYFYWYRQILGQKVEFLVSFYNNEISEKSEIFDDQFSVERPDGSNFTLKIRSTKLEDSAMYFCASSGEDRGLIYGYTFGSGTRLTVV.